This T cell receptor (beta chain) is drawn from a study of T-cell memory formation after mild COVID-19. Study-wide points: Some responding clones appeared in pre-infection memory, suggesting cross-reactive memory joined. CD4+ clones that contracted lay mainly in CM and EM; CD8+ ones lay in EMRA.

The ends were cut back, 3 bases at V and 8 bases at J, with 13 bases in the middle. From germline, CDR1 is MDHEN and CDR2 SYDVKM. CDR3 length equals 13 residues. This clonotype was detected a few times. The antigen is undetermined. TCR alpha and TCR beta cDNA libraries carrying sample barcodes and UMIs were produced by 5'RACE using constant-segment primers. In TCRdb, the 5' RACE reads were re-called with MiXCR into one record per CDR3 protein. In the table there are approximately 350,000 distinct CDR3 sequences, about an eighth of which are singletons. The chain links TRBV28 to TRBJ1-2; D gene ambiguous. The sample comprised PBMCs or a T cell subset sorted from them (not recorded which). The sequence was obtained from a man aged 18 to 30 who had mild COVID-19 (a few samples of this study predate the infection). Cell type and time point are not known. The CDR3 is CASSFRPDSGYTF. DNA for the CDR3: TGTGCCAGCAGTTTCAGGCCTGATAGCGGCTACACCTTC.